A single T cell receptor (beta chain) is shown here with its context. This sample stems from a study of blood T cell repertoires in COVID-19. The data were produced by immunoSEQ multiplex PCR, yet TCRdb's version contains in-frame clones alone and is incomplete. The sample includes fewer than 300,000 clones, roughly nine tenths of them seen just once. Germline V CDR1 and CDR2: MNHEY, SVGAGI. Losses at the gene ends were 4 bases for V and 13 bases for J; bases not matched to a gene: 6. The CDR3 length is 14 residues. The sequenced material came from peripheral blood. The chain recombines TRBV6-5 with TRBJ1-6, with 11 positions matching TRBD1. The clonotype was recovered from a woman aged 25 to 39 with COVID-19, enrolled during active disease. The CDR3 DNA reads TGTGCCAGCAGTTTAGGACAGGGGGCTCGCCCCCTCCACTTT. Its protein is CASSLGQGARPLHF.